The present T cell receptor (beta chain) was sequenced within a study of T cell repertoires in cytomegalovirus infection. Study-wide context: Shared public TCR beta signatures pointed to both CMV infection and a matching HLA type.

The CDR3 has 15 residues. Germline lookup yields CDR1 MNHEY and CDR2 SVGEGT. In the case of this clonotype: Its antigen remains unidentified. One end of the junction fails to match germline, which may point to a read error.

Via MiXCR, TCRdb re-called the reads, giving one row per CDR3 protein. The top ten clones hold around 70% of a sample with tens of thousands of distinct CDR3 sequences, 20% to 25% of them seen once. The source is a human donor in good health (CMV status not recorded). Some clones in this sample may be carry-over from other donors' samples. The gene calls are TRBV6-2 or TRBV6-3 and TRBJ2-4; D remains ambiguous. The sequences come from CD8+ T cells from cultured PBMCs, collected from culture after CMV antigen stimulation. DNA of the CDR3: TGTGCCAGCAGTTCGGACGGAATAGCCAAAAACAGTCAGTACTTC. Amino acid sequence: CASSSDGIAKNSQYF.